Shown below are 28 T cell receptor beta chains from a single sample sequenced in a study of T cell changes during pregnancy in multiple sclerosis. TCRdb's table, derived via immunoSEQ multiplex PCR, lists solely in-frame clones and lacks some. There are tens of thousands of clones in the sample; 90% to 95% occur only once, and 0.5% to 0.65% lies in the top ten. This specimen consisted of peripheral blood, obtained in the third trimester of pregnancy. The receptor source for this set is a female donor with multiple sclerosis, enrolled in a pregnancy study.

The chain is built from TRBV7-2 and TRBJ2-7; 14 bases map to TRBD2. V trimming: 4 bases; J trimming: 6 bases; junction bases outside the gene matches: 5. This CDR3 is built from 15 residues. Germline CDR1 and CDR2: SGHTA and FQGNSA. CDR3 in amino acids: CASSSLTSGGVEQYF. For the CDR3, the DNA is TGTGCCAGCAGCTCGCTGACTAGCGGGGGGGTCGAGCAGTACTTC.

This clone was counted a few times. The V gene is TRBV6-4, the J gene TRBJ2-7; 11 bases are shared with TRBD1. The V gene end was trimmed by 4 bases and the J gene end by 3 bases; junction bases not matched to a gene: 2. This CDR3 is built from 14 residues. The germline gives CDR1 MRHNA, CDR2 SNTAGT. CDR3 in amino acids: CASSAGTGGYEQYF. The CDR3, as DNA: TGTGCCAGCAGTGCCGGGACAGGGGGCTACGAGCAGTACTTC.

The V gene is TRBV29-1, the J gene TRBJ1-5; D gene unclear. The CDR3 is made up of 12 amino acids. Trimming pared 4 bases from V and 2 bases from J, leaving 6 bases between. Germline loops: CDR1 SQVTM, CDR2 ANQGSEA. The CDR3 region has the DNA TGCAGCGTTGGGGAGGGCAATCAGCCCCAGCATTTT. Protein: CSVGEGNQPQHF.

V usage is TRBV4-1 and J usage is TRBJ2-7; 8 bases map to TRBD2. The trim removed 0 bases at V and 2 bases at J, leaving 9 bases unmatched. This CDR3 is 17 amino acids long. Germline lookup yields CDR1 MGHRA and CDR2 YSYEKL. The CDR3 DNA is TGCGCCAGCAGCCAAGAGCACAGCGGGGGCTCTGCCTACGAGCAGTACTTC. It translates to CASSQEHSGGSAYEQYF.

The V and J genes are TRBV6-7 and TRBJ2-4, with D perhaps matching TRBD1 (6 bases). TRBV6-7 falls under the ORF class, with uncertain function. This CDR3 has 16 residues. The V and J ends lost 5 bases and 0 bases respectively, with 14 bases between them. The DNA of the CDR3 is TGTGCCAGCAGTAACGGCGAGGGGGTAGCCAAAAACATTCAGTACTTC. Translation: CASSNGEGVAKNIQYF.

The chain uses TRBV10-3 and TRBJ1-5; D is unresolved. The CDR3 has 14 residues. Germline-derived CDR1 and CDR2 are ENHRY and SYGVKD. Trimming shortened V by 11 bases and J by 0 bases, and 14 bases separated the two germline ends. CDR3 in amino acids: CASNTGDSNQPQHF. The CDR3 nucleotides are TGTGCCTCAAACACCGGGGATAGCAATCAGCCCCAGCATTTT.

This chain joins TRBV6-5 and TRBJ1-1; D might be TRBD1 (5 bases). The V and J ends lost 4 bases and 1 base respectively, with 10 bases between them. The CDR3 contains 14 residues. The V gene's germline CDR1 is MNHEY and CDR2 SVGAGI. The CDR3: CASSSLGGNTEAFF. Here the CDR3 DNA reads TGTGCCAGCAGTTCCCTCGGGGGGAACACTGAAGCTTTCTTT.

This rearrangement joins TRBV7-2 to TRBJ1-4, with 11 bases lining up with TRBD1. With 1 base clipped from V and 7 bases from J, the junction kept 2 bases outside the gene matches. From germline, CDR1 is SGHTA and CDR2 FQGNSA. The CDR3 is 15 residues long. The DNA for the CDR3 is TGTGCCAGCAGCTTAGTTGGGACAGGGGGTGAAAAACTGTTTTTT. Translation gives CASSLVGTGGEKLFF.

The V gene is TRBV2, the J gene TRBJ2-5; 7 nucleotides agree with TRBD2. V lost 5 bases, J lost 7 bases, and 22 bases stayed unmatched. CDR3 length equals 18 residues. In germline, CDR1 is SNHLY, CDR2 FYNNEI. The CDR3 here is CASSSDTRSGDQSGTQYF. The CDR3 coding sequence is TGTGCCAGCAGTTCCGACACTCGAAGCGGGGACCAGAGCGGGACCCAGTACTTC.

The rearrangement links TRBV6-5 to TRBJ1-1; no reliable D call. The V gene's germline CDR1 is MNHEY and CDR2 SVGAGI. The CDR3 totals 14 residues. The ends were cut back, 5 bases at V and 7 bases at J, with 17 bases in the middle. The CDR3 region has the DNA TGTGCCAGCAGTCCCCCCGGGTTCGGCGTTGAAGCTTTCTTT. Protein: CASSPPGFGVEAFF.

CDR3 region: CASSLFPGQGDYGYTF. The CDR3, as DNA: TGTGCCAGCAGCTTATTTCCGGGACAGGGGGACTATGGCTACACCTTC. The V and J genes are TRBV7-3 and TRBJ1-2; 11 bases align to TRBD1. The V gene end was trimmed by 2 bases and the J gene end by 3 bases; junction bases not matched to a gene: 5. This CDR3 comprises 16 residues. The germline V gene encodes CDR1 SGHTA and CDR2 FQGTGA.

The CDR3 protein is CASSAAGGPNSPLHF. The CDR3 DNA is TGTGCCAGCAGTGCCGCCGGGGGGCCTAATTCACCCCTCCACTTT. This chain uses TRBV9 with TRBJ1-6, with D possibly matching TRBD1 (6 bases). The V and J ends lost 5 bases and 6 bases respectively, with 15 bases between them. Germline V CDR1 and CDR2: SGDLS, YYNGEE. This CDR3 region has 15 residues. The whole variable domain, filled in from reference TRBV9 and TRBJ1-6, reads DSGVTQTPKHLITATGQRVTLRCSPRSGDLSVYWYQQSLDQGLQFLIQYYNGEERAKGNILERFSAQQFPDLHSELNLSSLELGDSALYFCASSAAGGPNSPLHFGNGTRLTVT.

This clone was seen a single time. The chain recombines TRBV11-2 with TRBJ2-1; 11 bases are a match to TRBD2. With V trimmed by 5 bases and J by 5 bases, 5 bases remained unmatched. This CDR3 spans 15 amino acids. Germline CDR1 reads SGHAT; CDR2 reads FQNNGV. Here the CDR3 DNA reads TGTGCCAGCAGCACATCGGGACTAGCGGACAATGAGCAGTTCTTC. Its protein product is CASSTSGLADNEQFF.

This clone was detected only a few times. This chain links TRBV9 with TRBJ1-6, with D possibly matching TRBD1 (5 bases). The CDR3 sequence is 15 residues long. Trimming left V 0 bases short and J 5 bases short, with 9 bases between. The germline CDR1 and CDR2 sequences are SGDLS and YYNGEE. The CDR3 coding sequence is TGTGCCAGCAGCGTAGGGGGCATACATAATTCACCCCTCCACTTT. This sequence encodes CASSVGGIHNSPLHF.

The CDR3 DNA is TGTGCCAGCTCACCAACCGGGACAGGGGTGAACACCGGGGAGCTGTTTTTT. It encodes CASSPTGTGVNTGELFF. This chain joins TRBV18 and TRBJ2-2, with 10 bases fitting TRBD1. Germline V gives CDR1 KGHSH, CDR2 LQKENI. V lost 2 bases and J lost 1; bases outside the gene matches: 4. This CDR3 comprises 17 residues.

The table lists this clone with a count of one. A read error may produce the germline difference seen at one junction end. V usage is TRBV11-3 and J usage is TRBJ2-5, with 8 nucleotides matching TRBD2. Germline CDR1 reads SGHNT; CDR2 reads YENEEA. This CDR3 spans 15 amino acids. The CDR3 protein is CASSTGLGVQGTQYF. The CDR3 nucleotides are TGTGCCAGCAGCACGGGACTAGGGGTCCAAGGGACCCAGTACTTC.

This sequence joins TRBV7-2 and TRBJ1-6, with D possibly TRBD1 on 5 matching bases. CDR3 length: 16 residues. The V end lost 5 bases, the J end lost 5 bases, and 16 bases lay between the germline ends. Per the germline V gene, CDR1 is SGHTA and CDR2 is FQGNSA. Written as DNA, the CDR3 is TGTGCCAGCAGCCGACAGACACCCGTGAATAATTCACCCCTCCACTTT. Its protein is CASSRQTPVNNSPLHF.

As to this clone: One junction end disagrees with the germline gene, perhaps due to a read error. The chain employs TRBV5-4 and TRBJ2-3; TRBD2 matches 13 bases. Germline CDR1 SGHNT, CDR2 YYREEE (reference sequence). The CDR3 runs to 15 residues. The CDR3 nucleotides are TGTGCCAGCAGCTTGGGAGGAATATCGGGACTAGCGGGGAGCTGG. This gives the protein CASSLGGISGLAGSW.

The rearrangement joins TRBV4-3 to TRBJ1-2; 7 nucleotides agree with TRBD1. CDR3 size: 15 residues. Looked up from germline, CDR1 is LGHNA and CDR2 is YSLEER. Trimming removed 1 base from V and 7 bases from J; junction bases left unmatched: 9. The CDR3: CASSQGRRGATGYTF. As DNA, the CDR3 is TGCGCCAGCAGCCAAGGTCGCAGGGGGGCTACTGGCTACACCTTC.

The chain is built from TRBV11-1 and TRBJ2-1; 10 bases match TRBD2. The germline V gene has CDR1 SGHAT and CDR2 FQDESV (reference sequence). With 1 base clipped from V and 5 bases from J, the junction kept 2 bases outside the gene matches. The CDR3 consists of 15 residues. The CDR3 region has the DNA TGTGCCAGCAGCTTAGTAGCGGGGGGCCACAATGAGCAGTTCTTC. Residues: CASSLVAGGHNEQFF.

This chain links TRBV10-3 with TRBJ2-2; the match to TRBD2 covers 10 bases. V trimming: 7 bases; J trimming: 8 bases; junction bases outside the gene matches: 13. The CDR3 covers 16 residues. Looked up from germline, CDR1 is ENHRY and CDR2 is SYGVKD. CDR3 coding DNA: TGTGCCATCAACATCATTAAAGGGACTAGCGCTGGGGAGCTGTTTTTT. Translating it yields CAINIIKGTSAGELFF.

V gene TRBV7-2 combines with J gene TRBJ1-5; no definite D call. This CDR3 is built from 15 residues. With 1 base removed from V and 2 bases from J, the gap between germline ends came to 9 bases. Germline V gives CDR1 SGHTA, CDR2 FQGNSA. The CDR3 reads CASSLGEFGNQPQHF. CDR3 nucleotides: TGTGCCAGCAGCTTAGGGGAGTTTGGCAATCAGCCCCAGCATTTT.

This clone appeared once. CDR3 region: CASSWGAENLIYEQYF. DNA of the CDR3: TGTGCCAGCAGCTGGGGAGCAGAAAACCTCATATACGAGCAGTACTTC. The chain recombines TRBV7-2 with TRBJ2-7, with a weak D call TRBD2 (5 bases). This CDR3 is 16 amino acids long. Between the trimmed V and J ends, which lost 4 bases and 4 bases, there was a span of 20 bases. The V gene's germline CDR1 is SGHTA and CDR2 FQGNSA.

The chain uses TRBV7-2 and TRBJ2-7; TRBD2 agrees at 12 bases. The CDR3 consists of 15 residues. Germline CDR1 is SGHTA and CDR2 is FQGNSA. V lost 6 bases to trimming and J lost 2 bases; unmatched junction nucleotides: 5. This CDR3 reads CASSSSGGDPYEQYF. The CDR3 DNA reads TGTGCCAGCAGTTCTAGCGGGGGGGACCCCTACGAGCAGTACTTC.

The chain links TRBV4-2 to TRBJ2-1; 9 bases are shared with TRBD2. Losses at the gene ends were 4 bases for V and 4 bases for J; bases not matched to a gene: 8. Germline V CDR1 and CDR2: LGHNA, YNFKEQ. The CDR3 has 16 residues. The chain's CDR3 is CASSREPSGGYNEQFF. In DNA form, the CDR3 reads TGTGCCAGCAGCCGCGAACCCAGCGGGGGGTACAATGAGCAGTTCTTC.

This clone came up once. The chain uses TRBV7-9 and TRBJ1-2; D not resolved. This CDR3 is 15 amino acids long. The ends were cut back, 0 bases at V and 8 bases at J, with 16 bases in the middle. Looked up from germline, CDR1 is SEHNR and CDR2 is FQNEAQ (reference sequence). CDR3 loop: CASSLARAGREGYTF. The CDR3 DNA reads TGTGCCAGCAGCTTAGCGCGGGCGGGAAGAGAGGGCTACACCTTC.

The chain joins TRBV11-1 to TRBJ1-2; 8 positions match TRBD1. Unmatched junction bases numbered 3, after V lost 2 bases and J lost 1 base. Germline V gene data show CDR1 as SGHAT and CDR2 as FQDESV (reference sequence). The CDR3 is 15 amino acids. CDR3 coding DNA: TGTGCCAGCAGCTTAAACAGGGGGAGTAACTATGGCTACACCTTC. Translating it yields CASSLNRGSNYGYTF. Supplemented by reference TRBV11-1 and TRBJ1-2, the full variable domain reads EAEVAQSPRYKITEKSQAVAFWCDPISGHATLYWYRQILGQGPELLVQFQDESVVDDSQLPKDRFSAERLKGVDSTLKIQPAELGDSAMYLCASSLNRGSNYGYTFGSGTRLTVV.

This clone was seen a single time. The chain combines TRBV30 with TRBJ2-2; tentative D call: TRBD2 (5 bases). Trimming removed 8 bases from V and 7 bases from J, with 14 bases in between. Per germline, CDR1 GTSNPN and CDR2 SVGIG (reference sequence). This CDR3 spans 12 amino acids. The CDR3 DNA sequence: TGTGCCAAGGAGGACTTCGGCGGGGAGCTGTTTTTT. Translated, it gives CAKEDFGGELFF.